The source of this TCR beta chain is a study of blood T cell repertoires in COVID-19. Study-wide context: Whether acute or convalescent, the COVID-19 samples came from the United States, Italy and Spain. T cells, B-cell-depleted T cells, or PBMCs supplied cDNA or gDNA.

Only a few counts were recorded for this clone. Source study methods: It was from reference gene primer amplification that nucleated cell counts were estimated. Assay: immunoSEQ multiplex PCR; the TCRdb copy retains only in-frame clones and omits some. V and J calls and clone size are those listed in that table; D and trimming were worked out from the DNA. The sample includes approximately 170,000 clones, more than 75% seen only once; the top ten take about 2.1%. Sequencing input: peripheral blood. The TCR originated in a man aged 50 to 60 who had recovered from COVID-19.

CDR3 sequence reads: CASSGRTGNTGELFF. CDR3 DNA sequence: TGTGCCAGTAGTGGGAGGACGGGGAACACCGGGGAGCTGTTTTTT. This chain joins TRBV19 and TRBJ2-2; tentatively, D is TRBD2 (6 bases). The CDR3 covers 15 residues. Trimming shortened V by 5 bases and J by 1 base, and 11 bases separated the two germline ends. Germline CDR1 reads LNHDA; CDR2 reads SQIVND (reference sequence).